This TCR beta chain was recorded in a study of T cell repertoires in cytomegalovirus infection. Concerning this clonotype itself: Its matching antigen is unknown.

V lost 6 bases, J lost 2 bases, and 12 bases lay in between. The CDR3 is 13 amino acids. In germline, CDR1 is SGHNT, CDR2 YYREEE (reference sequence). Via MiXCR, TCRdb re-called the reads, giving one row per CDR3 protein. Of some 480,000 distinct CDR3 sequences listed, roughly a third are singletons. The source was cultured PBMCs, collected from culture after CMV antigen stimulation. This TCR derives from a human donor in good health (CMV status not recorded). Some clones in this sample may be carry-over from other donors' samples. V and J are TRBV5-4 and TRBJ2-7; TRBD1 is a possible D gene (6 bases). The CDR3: CASTGQTTYEQYF. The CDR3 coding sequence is TGTGCCAGCACCGGACAGACAACCTACGAGCAGTACTTC.